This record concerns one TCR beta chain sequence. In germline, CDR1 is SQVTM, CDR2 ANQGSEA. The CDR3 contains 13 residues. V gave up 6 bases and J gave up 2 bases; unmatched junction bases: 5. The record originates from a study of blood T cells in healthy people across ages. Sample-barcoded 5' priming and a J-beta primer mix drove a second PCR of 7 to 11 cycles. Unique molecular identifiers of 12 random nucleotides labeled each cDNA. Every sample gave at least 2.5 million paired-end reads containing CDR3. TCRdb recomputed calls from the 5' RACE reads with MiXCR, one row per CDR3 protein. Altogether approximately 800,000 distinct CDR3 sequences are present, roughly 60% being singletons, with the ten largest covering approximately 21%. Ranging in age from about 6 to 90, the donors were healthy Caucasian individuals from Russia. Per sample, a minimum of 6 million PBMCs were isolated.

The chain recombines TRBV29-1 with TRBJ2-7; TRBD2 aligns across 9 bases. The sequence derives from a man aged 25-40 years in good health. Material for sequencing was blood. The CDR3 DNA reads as TGCAGCGTGACAGGGACTAGCACCTACGAGCAGTACTTC. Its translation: CSVTGTSTYEQYF.